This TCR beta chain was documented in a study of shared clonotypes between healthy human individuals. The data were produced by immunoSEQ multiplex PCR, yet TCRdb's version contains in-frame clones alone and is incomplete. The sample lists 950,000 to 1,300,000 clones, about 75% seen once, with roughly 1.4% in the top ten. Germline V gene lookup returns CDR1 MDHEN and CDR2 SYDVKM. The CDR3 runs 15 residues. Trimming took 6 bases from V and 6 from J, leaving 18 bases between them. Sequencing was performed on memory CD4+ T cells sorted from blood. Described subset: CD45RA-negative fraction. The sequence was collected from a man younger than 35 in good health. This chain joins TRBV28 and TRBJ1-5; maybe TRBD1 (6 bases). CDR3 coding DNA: TGTGCCAGCAGGACGGACAGTGAAGGGGTTCAGCCCCAGCATTTT. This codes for CASRTDSEGVQPQHF. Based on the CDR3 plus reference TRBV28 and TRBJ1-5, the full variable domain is DVKVTQSSRYLVKRTGEKVFLECVQDMDHENMFWYRQDPGLGLRLIYFSYDVKMKEKGDIPEGYSVSREKKERFSLILESASTNQTSMYLCASRTDSEGVQPQHFGDGTRLSIL.